What follows is one T cell receptor beta chain and its context. Its antigen is currently unknown. Profiled with immunoSEQ multiplex PCR; TCRdb holds only in-frame clones, not every one. The repertoire holds tens of thousands of clones, about four fifths seen once, with around 10% in the top ten. This record comes from a study of early stage breast cancer tumors. Study overall: Samples were sequenced at 9 to 10-fold average coverage. Findings and limits, study-wide: Bulk DNA sequencing of unsorted cells missed chain pairing and markers. Most shared enriched TCRB sequences were commonly generated ones.

The CDR3 is 15 residues long. The germline gives CDR1 SGDLS, CDR2 YYNGEE. Trimming pared 0 bases from V and 0 bases from J, leaving 6 bases between. Source material: blood. The chain recombines TRBV9 with TRBJ2-2; no reliable D call. The source of this sequence is a person in their fifties or sixties with breast cancer. CDR3 sequence reads: CASSVVGSNTGELFF. CDR3 DNA: TGTGCCAGCAGCGTAGTAGGATCGAACACCGGGGAGCTGTTTTTT.